The TCR beta chain under discussion was sequenced for a study of T-cell reconstitution after alpha-beta-depleted transplantation in children. Study-wide points: As was reported, about two months after transplant, alpha-beta T cells came from several hundred expanded graft clones. The main origin of T-cell counts and diversity one year after transplant was newly produced T cells.

This clonotype was seen at least ten times. Its antigen is not known. Unique molecular identifiers were used in preparing the TCRbeta library. Via MiXCR, TCRdb re-called the PCR reads, giving one row per CDR3 protein. Among fewer than 350,000 distinct CDR3 sequences listed, over 7% were seen once. The CDR3 runs to 15 residues. CDR1 ENHRY and CDR2 SYGVKD come from the germline V gene. V gave up 0 bases and J gave up 0 bases, with 8 bases separating them. The source of this sequence is a female patient aged 2 to 10 who had a stem cell transplant for Fanconi anemia, so the T cells may come from the graft donor. The input for sequencing was peripheral blood, taken 360 days after TCRalphabeta/CD19-depleted stem cell transplant. The chain joins TRBV10-3 to TRBJ1-1; D gene uncertain. Here the CDR3 reads CAISESRSVNTEAFF. The CDR3 nucleotides are TGTGCCATCAGTGAGTCGAGGTCAGTGAACACTGAAGCTTTCTTT.